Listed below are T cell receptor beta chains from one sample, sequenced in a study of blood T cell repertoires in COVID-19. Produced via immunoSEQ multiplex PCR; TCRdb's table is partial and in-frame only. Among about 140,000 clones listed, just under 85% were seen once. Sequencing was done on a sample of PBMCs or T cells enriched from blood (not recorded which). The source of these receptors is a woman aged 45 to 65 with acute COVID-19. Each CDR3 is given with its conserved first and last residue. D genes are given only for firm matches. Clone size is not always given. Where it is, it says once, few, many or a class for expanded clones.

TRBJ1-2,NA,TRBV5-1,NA,CASSLEDWGGPGTGYTF,TGCGCCAGCAGCTTGGAGGATTGGGGGGGTCCCGGAACGGGCTACACCTTC
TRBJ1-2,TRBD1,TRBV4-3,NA,CASSRDRDGYTF,TGCGCCAGCAGCCGAGACAGGGATGGCTACACCTTC
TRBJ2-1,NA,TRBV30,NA,CAWNQQEYNEQFF,TGTGCCTGGAACCAACAGGAGTACAATGAGCAGTTCTTC
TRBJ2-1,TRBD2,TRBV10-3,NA,CAISSGGTSGISSYNEQFF,TGTGCCATCAGTTCGGGGGGGACTAGCGGGATAAGCTCCTACAATGAGCAGTTCTTC
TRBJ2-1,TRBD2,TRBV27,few,CASSRTSGRVYNEQFF,TGTGCCAGCAGCCGGACTAGCGGGAGGGTTTACAATGAGCAGTTCTTC
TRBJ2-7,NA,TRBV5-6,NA,CASSTEQGYEQYF,TGTGCCAGCAGCACGGAACAGGGATACGAGCAGTACTTC
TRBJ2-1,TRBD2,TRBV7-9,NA,CASSLGLAGYNEQFF,TGTGCCAGCAGCTTAGGCTTAGCGGGGTACAATGAGCAGTTCTTC
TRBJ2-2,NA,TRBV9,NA,CASSASSGAGELFF,TGTGCCAGCAGCGCCTCCAGTGGAGCCGGGGAGCTGTTTTTT
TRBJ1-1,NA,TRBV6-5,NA,CASCVRQGVNTEAFF,TGTGCCAGCTGCGTCAGGCAGGGTGTGAACACTGAAGCTTTCTTT
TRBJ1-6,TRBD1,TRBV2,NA,CAGFTDRADHIHSPLHF,TGTGCCGGGTTCACAGACAGGGCGGACCATATCCATTCACCCCTCCACTTT
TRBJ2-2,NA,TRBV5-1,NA,CASSLAWDSSTGELFF,TGCGCCAGCAGCTTGGCCTGGGACTCTTCCACCGGGGAGCTGTTTTTT
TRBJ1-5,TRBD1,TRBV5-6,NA,CASSLGQGVGNQPQHF,TGTGCCAGCAGCTTGGGACAGGGGGTGGGCAATCAGCCCCAGCATTTT
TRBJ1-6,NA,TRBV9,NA,CASSVDRSNSPLHF,TGTGCCAGCAGCGTCGACAGGAGTAATTCACCCCTCCACTTT
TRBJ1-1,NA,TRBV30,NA,CAWNPKVPRDEAFF,TGTGCCTGGAACCCTAAGGTCCCCCGGGATGAAGCTTTCTTT
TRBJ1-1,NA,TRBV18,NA,CASSPNAALNTEAFF,TGTGCCAGCTCACCAAACGCGGCCCTGAACACTGAAGCTTTCTTT
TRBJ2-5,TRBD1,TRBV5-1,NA,CASRAGTGYVETQYF,TGCGCCAGCAGAGCCGGGACAGGGTATGTGGAGACCCAGTACTTC
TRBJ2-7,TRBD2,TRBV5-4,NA,CASSLAPSGSTYEQYF,TGTGCCAGCAGCTTGGCTCCTAGCGGGAGTACCTACGAGCAGTACTTC
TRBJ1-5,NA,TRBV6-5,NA,CASSYSMGGNQPQHF,TGTGCCAGCAGTTACTCGATGGGAGGCAATCAGCCCCAGCATTTT